This T cell receptor beta chain is drawn from a study of human T cells and chemical hapten exposure (dated by TCRdb to about 2021). The study in broad terms: For sensitization, 2% DPC in acetone was applied to a roughly 2 cm by roughly 2 cm area of upper inner arm skin. Patients additionally received weekly therapeutic DPC doses to the scalp throughout the roughly 25-week study period. Patch testing on the upper back used Finn chambers containing 0.01% DPC, with scoring done after 6 days according to International Contact Dermatitis Research Group standards. The mostly female patient cohort included alopecia areata with under or over 50% scalp involvement, alopecia totalis and alopecia universalis. The libraries were sequenced as a pool, and the TCR yield per sample differed mostly because of small variations in library volumes within the pool. Peripheral blood TCR repertoire changes were tracked in vivo in alopecia patients during primary and secondary sensitization to the hapten diphenylcyclopropenone (DPC). Blood was sampled from patients pre-sensitization (week 0) and at 2, 6 and about 24 weeks after DPC sensitization. For TCR sequencing, blood came from 25 to 35 alopecia patients at anywhere from one to four time points (pre-sensitization, 2, 6 and 24 weeks).

The CDR3 contains 12 residues, cysteine and phenylalanine counted. The read is trimmed to its CDR3 DNA, 36 bases read in frame from base 1. V is shortened by 5 bases, J by 8 bases, and the region joining them spans 12 bases. Reading the germline V gene gives CDR1 MNHEY and CDR2 SVGEGT. Taken with the paper, the label for time point translates to: patch test 3, about 24 weeks after DPC sensitization. Taken with the paper, the label for treatment or condition translates to: therapeutic diphenylcyclopropenone sensitization with weekly scalp DPC. At every patch-test visit, the blood draw took place before the patch test was put on. Eligible patients were aged 18 to 70, diagnosed with alopecia, deemed suitable for DPC therapy, and excluded if pregnant. Total RNA was extracted from unfractionated whole blood that had been collected in Tempus Blood RNA tubes. There are many counts of this clonotype. Its antigen target is currently unknown. No clone much larger than this one lies a single base away; base qualities are absent.

Study-wide conclusions, independent of this receptor: Repeated subsampling changed both the strength of the expansion versus patch-test correlation and the threshold at which the correlation became significant. No change with DPC sensitization was found in the number of TCRs above 1 in 1000 frequency, and no evidence of global repertoire structure alterations was found. A positive correlation was found between the number of PT1 expanded TCRs and patch test score, with significance reached at thresholds 8, 16 and 32 but not 4. Alopecia, a presumed autoimmune disease, was present in all patients, so the immune response of the patients might differ from that of healthy individuals. Compared with pre-sensitization or healthy control sets, expanded TCRs formed significantly more large CDR3 similarity clusters, which is consistent with antigen-driven responses.

The protocol used for the library was RACE. Data came from a NextSeq 500. Library preparation attached unique molecular identifiers to individual cDNA molecules for quantitative, reproducible TCR counting. For every blood RNA sample, sequencing covered both the TCR alpha and TCR beta chains. As for how the authors treated the data: The median number of TCRs per sample was some 100,000, ranging from 23,224 to 690,600. The Decombinator software suite was used to annotate the V, J and CDR3 of the TCR reads. For the PS versus PT1 abundance plots, all samples were subsampled to the same number of TCRs (28,000). Expanded TCRs were defined as absent before sensitization and observed at least eight times at the 2-week time point. TCRdb reprocessing: public reads trimmed at Q25 with fastp, clones called with MiXCR, in-frame beta chains kept. For every CDR3 protein sequence, its rows merge into one entry that carries the most common genes and DNA. TCRdb, rather than the study authors, made the V and J calls. Present in this sample are tens of thousands of distinct CDR3 sequences, roughly 10% of which were seen just once. 16% of the sample belongs to the ten largest clones.

The sequence derives from a woman aged 40 to 55 with alopecia areata. Some clones in this sample may be carry-over from other donors' samples. The specimen was whole blood, collected in connection with sensitization to the hapten diphenylcyclopropenone (DPC). The rearranged chain carries TRBV6-2 or TRBV6-3 and TRBJ1-1; possibly the D gene is TRBD1, per 6 matching bases. The CDR3 protein is CASSHPGTEAFF. The bases are TGTGCCAGCAGTCACCCCGGGACAGAAGCTTTCTTT.